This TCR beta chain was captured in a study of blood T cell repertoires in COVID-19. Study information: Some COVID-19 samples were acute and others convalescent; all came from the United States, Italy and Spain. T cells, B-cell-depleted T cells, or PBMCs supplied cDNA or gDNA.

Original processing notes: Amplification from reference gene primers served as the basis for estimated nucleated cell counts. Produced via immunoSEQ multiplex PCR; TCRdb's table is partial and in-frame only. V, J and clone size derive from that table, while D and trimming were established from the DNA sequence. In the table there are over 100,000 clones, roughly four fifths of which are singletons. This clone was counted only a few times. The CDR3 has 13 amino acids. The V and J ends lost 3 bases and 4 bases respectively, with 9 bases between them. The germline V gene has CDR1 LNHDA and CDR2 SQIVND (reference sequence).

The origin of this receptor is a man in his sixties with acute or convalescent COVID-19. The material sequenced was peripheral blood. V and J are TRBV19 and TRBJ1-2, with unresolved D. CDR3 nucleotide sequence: TGTGCCAGTAGTATTTCCGGTGGCTATGGCTACACCTTC. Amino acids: CASSISGGYGYTF.